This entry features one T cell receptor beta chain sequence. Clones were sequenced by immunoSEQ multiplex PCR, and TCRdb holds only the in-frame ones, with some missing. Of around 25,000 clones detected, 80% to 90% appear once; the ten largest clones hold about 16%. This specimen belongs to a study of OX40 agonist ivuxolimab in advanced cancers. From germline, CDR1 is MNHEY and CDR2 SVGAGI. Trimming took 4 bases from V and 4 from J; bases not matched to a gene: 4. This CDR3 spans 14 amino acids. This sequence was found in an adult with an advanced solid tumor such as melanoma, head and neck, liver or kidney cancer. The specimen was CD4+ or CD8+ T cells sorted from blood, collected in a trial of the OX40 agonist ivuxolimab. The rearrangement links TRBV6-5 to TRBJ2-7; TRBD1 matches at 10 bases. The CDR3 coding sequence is TGTGCCAGCAGTTTGGACAGGGGGGGATACGAGCAGTACTTC. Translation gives CASSLDRGGYEQYF.